The entry below describes one T cell receptor beta chain. Across roughly 25 US areas, participants ranged in age from about 18 to 90 years. Per the original data handling: Quantification of nucleated cells was approximated via reference gene primer amplification. Clones were sequenced by immunoSEQ multiplex PCR, and TCRdb holds only the in-frame ones, with some missing. The DNA gave D and trimming, while V, J and clone size come from that table. Here the sample spans roughly 240,000 clones, about 91% being singletons. This specimen belongs to a study of blood T cell repertoires in COVID-19. The receptor comes from a woman in her 30s with acute COVID-19. The sequencing sample was made of PBMCs or T cells enriched from blood (not recorded which).

The DNA of the CDR3 is TGCGCCAGCAGTCTACAGGGAAGTTGTAGAGATGTACCGGGAGAGACCCAGTACTTC. Its translation is CASSLQGSCRDVPGETQYF. The chain carries TRBV23-1 and TRBJ2-5, with D perhaps TRBD1 (6 bases). TRBV23-1 is designated an ORF whose function remains uncertain. The CDR3 loop spans 19 amino acids. Trimming removed 4 bases from V and 4 bases from J, with 28 bases in between.